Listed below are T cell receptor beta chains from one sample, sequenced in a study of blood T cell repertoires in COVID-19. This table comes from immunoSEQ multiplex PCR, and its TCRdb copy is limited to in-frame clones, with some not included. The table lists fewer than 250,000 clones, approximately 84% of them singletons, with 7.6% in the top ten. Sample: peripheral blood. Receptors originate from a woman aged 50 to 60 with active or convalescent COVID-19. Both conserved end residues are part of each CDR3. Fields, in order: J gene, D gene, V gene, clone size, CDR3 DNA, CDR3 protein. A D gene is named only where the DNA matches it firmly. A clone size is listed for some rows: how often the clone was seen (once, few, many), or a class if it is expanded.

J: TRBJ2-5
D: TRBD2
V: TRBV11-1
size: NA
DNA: TGTGCCAGCAGCCGTGAGCGGGAGAGGCTGGAGACCCAGTACTTC
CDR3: CASSRERERLETQYF

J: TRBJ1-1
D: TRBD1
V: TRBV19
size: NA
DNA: TGTGCCAGTACGGACAGGGAACACCAACAAGCTTTCTTT
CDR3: CASTDREHQQAFF

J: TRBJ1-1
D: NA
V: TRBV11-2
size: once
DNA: TGTGCCAGCAGCCCCGCCCGGGGTTGGACTGAAGCTTTCTTT
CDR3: CASSPARGWTEAFF

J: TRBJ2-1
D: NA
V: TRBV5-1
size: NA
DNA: TGCGCCAGCAGCGCCGCGACACGTCTCTACAATGAGCAGTTCTTC
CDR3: CASSAATRLYNEQFF

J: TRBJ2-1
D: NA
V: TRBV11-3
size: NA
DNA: TGTGCCAGCAGCCCCGGGATCTCCTACAATGAGCAGTTCTTC
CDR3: CASSPGISYNEQFF

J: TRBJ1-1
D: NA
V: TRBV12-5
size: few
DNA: TGTGCTAGTGCCCCGCCGGGGGGTAACACTGAAGCTTTCTTT
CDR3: CASAPPGGNTEAFF

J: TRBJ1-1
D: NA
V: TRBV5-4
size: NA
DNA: TGTGCCAGCAGCTTGGGGGGCGTAAACACTGAAGCTTTCTTT
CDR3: CASSLGGVNTEAFF

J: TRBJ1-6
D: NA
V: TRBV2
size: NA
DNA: TGTGCCAGCACTCAGGGCAGGTCGTACTTT
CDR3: CASTQGRSYF

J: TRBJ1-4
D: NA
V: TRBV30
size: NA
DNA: TGTGCCTGGAGTTGGGGGGGCGCGGATGAAAAACTGTTTTTT
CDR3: CAWSWGGADEKLFF

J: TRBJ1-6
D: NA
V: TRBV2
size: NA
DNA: TGTGCCAGTCACCAACAGGGAGCACCCCTCCACTTT
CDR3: CASHQQGAPLHF

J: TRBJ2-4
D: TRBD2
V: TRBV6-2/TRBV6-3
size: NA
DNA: TGTGCCAGCAGCTTTCCGGCCGGGACTAGCGGGGGGGGCTTGGTCAAAAACATTCAGTACTTC
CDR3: CASSFPAGTSGGGLVKNIQYF

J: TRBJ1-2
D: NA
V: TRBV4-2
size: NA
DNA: TGTGCCAGCAGCCAACAGGGTTATGGCTACACCTTC
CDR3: CASSQQGYGYTF

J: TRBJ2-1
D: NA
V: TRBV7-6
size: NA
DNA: TGTGCCAGCAGCTGGGGCAGCAGCTCCTACAATGAGCAGTTCTTC
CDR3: CASSWGSSSYNEQFF

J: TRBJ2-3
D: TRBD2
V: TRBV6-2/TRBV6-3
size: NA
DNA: TGTGCCAGCAGTTACTTGCCAGTGGCGGGAGGGCCGATTTCAGATACGCAGTATTTT
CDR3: CASSYLPVAGGPISDTQYF

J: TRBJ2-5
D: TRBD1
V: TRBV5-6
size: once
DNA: TGTGCCAGCAGCTTGGATTTGGGACAGAGCCAAGAGACCCAGTACTTC
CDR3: CASSLDLGQSQETQYF

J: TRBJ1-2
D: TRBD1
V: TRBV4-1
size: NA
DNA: TGCGCCAGCAGCCAAGTGGACAGGGTTACAGGCTACACCTTC
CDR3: CASSQVDRVTGYTF

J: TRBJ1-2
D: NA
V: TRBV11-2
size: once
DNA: TGTGCCAGCAGCTCCCTCTTGATGAGCTATGGCTACACCTTC
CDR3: CASSSLLMSYGYTF

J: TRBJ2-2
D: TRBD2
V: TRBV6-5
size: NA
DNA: TGTGCCAGCAGTTACTCAGGCGGGGGGGCTACCGGGGAGCTGTTTTTT
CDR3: CASSYSGGGATGELFF

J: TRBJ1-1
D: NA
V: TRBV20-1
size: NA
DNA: TGCAGTGCTAGTGAGGAGACGGCTGAAGCTTTCTTT
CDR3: CSASEETAEAFF

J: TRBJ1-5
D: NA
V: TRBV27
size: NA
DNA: TGTGCCAGCAGTTCCTCGTATGATCGCAGGGGCGTCCAGCCCCAGCATTTT
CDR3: CASSSSYDRRGVQPQHF

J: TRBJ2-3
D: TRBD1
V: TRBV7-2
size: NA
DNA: TGTGCCAGCAGCTCGGACAGGGGGCCAAATACGCAGTATTTT
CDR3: CASSSDRGPNTQYF

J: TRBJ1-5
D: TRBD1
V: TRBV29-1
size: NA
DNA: TGCAGCGTGGGGACAGGGGGCAATCAGCCCCAGCATTTT
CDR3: CSVGTGGNQPQHF

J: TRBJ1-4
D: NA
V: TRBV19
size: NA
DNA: TGTGCCAGTTCCAGGCGCTCCGGTGAAAAACTGTTTTTT
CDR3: CASSRRSGEKLFF

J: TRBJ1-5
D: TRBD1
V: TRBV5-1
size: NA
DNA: TGCGCCAGCAGACCGGGACAGCGGCAAGGCAATCAGCCCCAGCATTTT
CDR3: CASRPGQRQGNQPQHF

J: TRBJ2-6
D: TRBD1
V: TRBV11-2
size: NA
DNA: TGTGCCAGCAGCTTAGGGTATCAGGGGGTTGGCTCTGGGGCCAACGTCCTGACTTTC
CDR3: CASSLGYQGVGSGANVLTF

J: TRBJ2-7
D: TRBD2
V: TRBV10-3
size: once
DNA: TGTGCCATCAGTGAGAGCGGGAGGGGCACCTACGAGCAGTACTTC
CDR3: CAISESGRGTYEQYF

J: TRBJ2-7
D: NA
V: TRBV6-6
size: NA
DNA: TGTGCCAGCCACAACCCTGGGCAGTCCTACGAGCAGTACTTC
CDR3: CASHNPGQSYEQYF

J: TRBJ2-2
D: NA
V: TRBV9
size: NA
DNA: TGTGCCAGCAGCGTTCGGACCGGGGAGCTGTTTTTT
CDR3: CASSVRTGELFF

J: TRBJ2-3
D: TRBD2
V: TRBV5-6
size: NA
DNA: TGTGCCAGCAGCTTCTATAGCGGGGGGGCACAAGATACGCAGTATTTT
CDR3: CASSFYSGGAQDTQYF

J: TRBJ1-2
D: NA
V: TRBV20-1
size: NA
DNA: TGCAGTGCCCCGAGGGGGTATGGCTACACCTTC
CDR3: CSAPRGYGYTF

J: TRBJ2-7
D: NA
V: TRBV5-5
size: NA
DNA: TGTGCCAGCAGCTTGGAGTCTTCGAGGTACGAGCAGTACTTC
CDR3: CASSLESSRYEQYF

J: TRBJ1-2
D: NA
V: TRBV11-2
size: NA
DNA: TGTGCCAGCAGCTTGTTTCCGGGGGACTACACCTTC
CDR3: CASSLFPGDYTF

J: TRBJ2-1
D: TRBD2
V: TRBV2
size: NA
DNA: TGTGCCAGCACCTACGCCGGGACTAGATTAAATGAGCAGTTCTTC
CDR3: CASTYAGTRLNEQFF

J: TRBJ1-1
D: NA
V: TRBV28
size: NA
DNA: TGTGCCAGCCCAGACAGGTTAAAGGCTGAAGCTTTCTTT
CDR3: CASPDRLKAEAFF

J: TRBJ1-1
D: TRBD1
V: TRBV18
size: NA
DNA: TGTGCCAGCCGCCGGGACAGGGACACTGAAGCTTTCTTT
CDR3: CASRRDRDTEAFF

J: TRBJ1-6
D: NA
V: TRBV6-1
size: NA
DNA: TGTGCCAGCAGTGAGGGGCCCGCGGCTTCACCCCTCCACTTT
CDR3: CASSEGPAASPLHF

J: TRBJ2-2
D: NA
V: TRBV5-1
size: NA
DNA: TGCGCCAGCAGCTTGGCAGCCCTAGGCAGGGCTACCACCGGGGAGCTGTTTTTT
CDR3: CASSLAALGRATTGELFF

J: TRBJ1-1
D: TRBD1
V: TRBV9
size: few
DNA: TGTGCCAGCAGCGTAGAAGGGACAGGGGTTTACGGGAACACTGAAGCTTTCTTT
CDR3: CASSVEGTGVYGNTEAFF

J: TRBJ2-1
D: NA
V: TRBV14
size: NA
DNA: TGTGCCAGCAGCCAAGACGGCGGCACGAACCAGTTCTTC
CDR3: CASSQDGGTNQFF

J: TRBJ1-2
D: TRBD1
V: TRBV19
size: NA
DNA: TGTGCCAGTAGTTCAGGGGGCGGCTACACCTTC
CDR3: CASSSGGGYTF

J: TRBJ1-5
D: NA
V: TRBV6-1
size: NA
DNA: TGTGCCAGCAGTGAATTCGACAGTATTCAGCCCCAGCATTTT
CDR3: CASSEFDSIQPQHF

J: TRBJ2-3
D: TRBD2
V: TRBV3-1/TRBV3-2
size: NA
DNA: TGTGCCAGTAGGGTAGCGGGGGGAGAAGATACGCAGTATTTT
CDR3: CASRVAGGEDTQYF

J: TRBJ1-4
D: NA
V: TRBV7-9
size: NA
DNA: TGTGCCAGCAGCCTACTAAATGAAAAACTGTTTTTT
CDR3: CASSLLNEKLFF

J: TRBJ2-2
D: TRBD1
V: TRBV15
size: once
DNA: TGTGCCACCAGCAGGGGACTGGGACAGGGTATCACCGGGGAGCTGTTTTTT
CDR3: CATSRGLGQGITGELFF

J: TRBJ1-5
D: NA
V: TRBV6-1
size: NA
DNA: TGTGCCAGCAGTGAAGATACAGGGATCTATAGCAATCAGCCCCAGCATTTT
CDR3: CASSEDTGIYSNQPQHF

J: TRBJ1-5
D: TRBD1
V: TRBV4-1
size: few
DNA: TGCGCCAGCAGCACGAGGACAGGGAGCAATCAGCCCCAGCATTTT
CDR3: CASSTRTGSNQPQHF

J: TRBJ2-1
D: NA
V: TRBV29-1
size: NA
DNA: TGCAGCGCTTCGACAGGAATCGTCTACAATGAGCAGTTCTTC
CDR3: CSASTGIVYNEQFF

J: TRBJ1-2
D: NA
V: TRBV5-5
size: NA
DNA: TGTGCCAGCAGCTACGGTCCGGGGGGCAACTATGGCTACACCTTC
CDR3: CASSYGPGGNYGYTF

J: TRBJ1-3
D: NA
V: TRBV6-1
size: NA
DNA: TGTGCCAGCAGTGAATTTCGGGGGAACTCTGGAAACACCATATATTTT
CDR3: CASSEFRGNSGNTIYF

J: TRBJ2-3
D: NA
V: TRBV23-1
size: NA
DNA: TGCGCCAGCTCCCAAAACAGGACCTCAAGGTATACGCAGTATTTT
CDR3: CASSQNRTSRYTQYF

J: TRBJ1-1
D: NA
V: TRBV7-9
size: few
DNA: TGTGCCAGCAGCTTAGATTTCGGGTTTGTAGCTTTCTTT
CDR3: CASSLDFGFVAFF

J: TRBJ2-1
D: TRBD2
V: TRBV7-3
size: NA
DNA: TGTGCCAGCAGCACACTAGCGGGGGGGCACAATGAGCAGTTCTTC
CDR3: CASSTLAGGHNEQFF